The present T cell receptor beta chain was sequenced within a study of shared clonotypes between healthy human individuals. Regarding the study as a whole: Clonotypes shared by all four sorted-subset donors had higher generation probabilities than non-shared clonotypes.

This clone came up once. Its antigen remains unknown. The CDR3 length is 16 residues. Germline V CDR1 and CDR2: MDHEN, SYDVKM. J gave up 4 bases and V 5 bases, and 12 bases lay outside the gene matches. The protocol was immunoSEQ multiplex PCR, while the TCRdb copy is restricted to in-frame clones and leaves out a portion. The data hold 640,000 or so clones, with 72% observed a single time. Only Caucasian adults living in Nashville, Tennessee served as donors. The chain has TRBV28 and TRBJ2-7; TRBD2 aligns across 9 bases. The source is a woman in her twenties or thirties in good health. Sequencing input: memory CD4+ T cells sorted from blood. Subset in this sample: CD45RA-negative fraction. CDR3 DNA: TGTGCCAGCAGTATGGAAGGGACTAGCAATCTTTACGAGCAGTACTTC. Protein product: CASSMEGTSNLYEQYF.